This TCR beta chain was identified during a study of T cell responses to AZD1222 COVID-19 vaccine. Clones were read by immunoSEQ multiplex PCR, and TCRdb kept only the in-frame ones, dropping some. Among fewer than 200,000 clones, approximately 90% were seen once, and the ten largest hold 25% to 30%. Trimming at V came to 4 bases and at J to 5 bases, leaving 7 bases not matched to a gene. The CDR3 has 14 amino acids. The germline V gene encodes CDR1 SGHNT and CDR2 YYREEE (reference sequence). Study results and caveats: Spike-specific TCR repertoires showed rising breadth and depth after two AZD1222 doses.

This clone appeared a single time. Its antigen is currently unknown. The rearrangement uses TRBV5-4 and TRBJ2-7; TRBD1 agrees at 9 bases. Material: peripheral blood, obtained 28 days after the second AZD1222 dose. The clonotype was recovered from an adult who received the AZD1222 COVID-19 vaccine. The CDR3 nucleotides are TGTGCCAGCAGCCCAACAGGGGGCGTAAACGAGCAGTACTTC. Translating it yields CASSPTGGVNEQYF.